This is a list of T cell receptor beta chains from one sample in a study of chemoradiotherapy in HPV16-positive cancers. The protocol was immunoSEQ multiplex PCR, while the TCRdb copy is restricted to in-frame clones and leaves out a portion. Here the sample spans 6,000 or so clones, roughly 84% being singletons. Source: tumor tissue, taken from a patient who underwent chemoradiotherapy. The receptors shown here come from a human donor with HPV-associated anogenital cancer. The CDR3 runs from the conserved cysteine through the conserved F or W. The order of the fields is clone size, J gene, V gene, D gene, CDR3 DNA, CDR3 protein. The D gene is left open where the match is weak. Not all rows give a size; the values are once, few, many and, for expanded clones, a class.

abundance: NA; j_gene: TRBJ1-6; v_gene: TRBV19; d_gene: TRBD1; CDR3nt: TGTGCCAGTAGTGGAACCTGGACAGGGGGCAATTCACCCCTCCACTTT; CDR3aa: CASSGTWTGGNSPLHF
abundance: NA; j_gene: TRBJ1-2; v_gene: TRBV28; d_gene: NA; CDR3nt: TGTGCCAGCAGTTTTGGCGGGGTGCACTATGGCTACACCTTC; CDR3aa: CASSFGGVHYGYTF
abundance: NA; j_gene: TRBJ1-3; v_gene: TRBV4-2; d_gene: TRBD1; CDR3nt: TGTGCCAGCAGCCAGGATAGAACCAGGGGGATTGGAAACACCATATATTTT; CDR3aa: CASSQDRTRGIGNTIYF
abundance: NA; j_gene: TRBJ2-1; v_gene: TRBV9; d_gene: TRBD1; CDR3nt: TGTGCCAGCAGCGTAGCGGACAGGGTAAGATCCCGTAATGAGCAGTTCTTC; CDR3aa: CASSVADRVRSRNEQFF
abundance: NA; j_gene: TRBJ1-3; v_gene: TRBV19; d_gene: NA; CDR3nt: TGTGCCAGTAGTATACAGGGCGCGGCAAACACCATATATTTT; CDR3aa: CASSIQGAANTIYF
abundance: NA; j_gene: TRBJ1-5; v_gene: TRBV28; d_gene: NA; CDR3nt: TGTGCCAGCAGTCCCGACATATCATATCAGCCCCAGCATTTT; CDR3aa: CASSPDISYQPQHF
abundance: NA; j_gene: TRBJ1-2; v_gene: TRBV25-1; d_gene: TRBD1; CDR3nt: TGTGCCAGCAGCCCCGGGACAGCCTATGGCTACACCTTC; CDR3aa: CASSPGTAYGYTF
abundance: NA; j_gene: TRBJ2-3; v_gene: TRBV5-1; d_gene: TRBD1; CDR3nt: TGCGCCAGCAGCCGATTTGGGTTCGACAGGGGAGGCCCTCTCACAGATACGCAGTATTTT; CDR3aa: CASSRFGFDRGGPLTDTQYF
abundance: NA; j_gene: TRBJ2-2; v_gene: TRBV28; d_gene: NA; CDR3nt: TGTGCCAGCAGTCCCGGACCGAGGACCGGGGAGCTGTTTTTT; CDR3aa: CASSPGPRTGELFF
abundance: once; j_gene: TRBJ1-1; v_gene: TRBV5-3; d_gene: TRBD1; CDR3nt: TGTGCCAGAAGCACCGACAGGGCTTGGACTGAAGCTTTCTTT; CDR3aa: CARSTDRAWTEAFF
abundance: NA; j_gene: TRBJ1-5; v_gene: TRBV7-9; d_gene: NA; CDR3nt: TGTGCCAGCAGCGCAGGCAGTAACAATCAGCCCCAGCATTTT; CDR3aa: CASSAGSNNQPQHF
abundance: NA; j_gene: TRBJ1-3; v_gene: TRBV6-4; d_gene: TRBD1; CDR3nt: TGTGCCAGCAGCGCCCGGGACAGCTCCTCTGGAAACACCATATATTTT; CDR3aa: CASSARDSSSGNTIYF
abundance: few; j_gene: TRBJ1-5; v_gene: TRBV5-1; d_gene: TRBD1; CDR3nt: TGCGCCAGCAGCACTGGGACAGGGAATGGACAGCCCCAGCATTTT; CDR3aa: CASSTGTGNGQPQHF
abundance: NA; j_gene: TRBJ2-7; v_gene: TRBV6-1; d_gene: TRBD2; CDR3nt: TGTGCCAGCAGTGTAACGGCGGGGGGGTCCTACGAGCAGTACTTC; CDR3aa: CASSVTAGGSYEQYF
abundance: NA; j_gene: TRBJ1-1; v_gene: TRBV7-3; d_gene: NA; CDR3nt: TGTGCCAGCAGCTCCCTCCGGGGCGGAAGGACTGAAGCTTTCTTT; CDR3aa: CASSSLRGGRTEAFF
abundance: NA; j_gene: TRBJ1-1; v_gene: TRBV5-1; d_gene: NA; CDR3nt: TGCGCCAGCAGGATCCAGGGGAACACTGAAGCTTTCTTT; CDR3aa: CASRIQGNTEAFF
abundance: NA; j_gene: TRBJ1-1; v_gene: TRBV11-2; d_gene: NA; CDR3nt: TGTGCCAGCAGCCGCACCGGGACCCAGAACACTGAAGCTTTCTTT; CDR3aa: CASSRTGTQNTEAFF
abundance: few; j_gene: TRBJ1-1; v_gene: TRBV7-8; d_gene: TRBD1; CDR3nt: TGTGCCAGCAGCTTGGGACAGGGGGCAACTATTGAAGCTTTCTTT; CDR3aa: CASSLGQGATIEAFF
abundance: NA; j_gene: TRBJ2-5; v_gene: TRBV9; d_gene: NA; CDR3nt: TGTGCCAGCAGCGCCCTCTCCCTTGGGACTGCAGAGACCCAGTACTTC; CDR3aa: CASSALSLGTAETQYF
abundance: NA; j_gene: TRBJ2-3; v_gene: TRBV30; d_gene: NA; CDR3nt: TGTGCCTGGAGTGTCAGGCTAATGGATACGCAGTATTTT; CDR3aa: CAWSVRLMDTQYF
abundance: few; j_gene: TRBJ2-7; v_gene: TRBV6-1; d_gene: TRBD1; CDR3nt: TGTGCCAGCAGGGACAGGAGCTCCTACGAGCAGTACTTC; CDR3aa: CASRDRSSYEQYF
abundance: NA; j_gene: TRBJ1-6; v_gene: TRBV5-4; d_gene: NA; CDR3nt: TGTGCCAGCAGCCTGGGGTCAGGTAGGGGCGATAATTCACCCCTCCACTTT; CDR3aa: CASSLGSGRGDNSPLHF
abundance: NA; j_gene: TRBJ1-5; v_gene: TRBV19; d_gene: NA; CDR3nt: TGTGCCAGTAGTATAGACGCAGGGAATCAGCCCCAGCATTTT; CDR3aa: CASSIDAGNQPQHF
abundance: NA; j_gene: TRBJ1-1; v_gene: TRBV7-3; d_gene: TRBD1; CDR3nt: TGTGCCAGCGCCCAACAGGGGGGCCCCACTGAAGCTTTCTTT; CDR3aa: CASAQQGGPTEAFF
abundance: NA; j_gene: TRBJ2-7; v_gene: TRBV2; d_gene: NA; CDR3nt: TGTGCCAGCAGCTTAAGGGAGCAGTACTTC; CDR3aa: CASSLREQYF
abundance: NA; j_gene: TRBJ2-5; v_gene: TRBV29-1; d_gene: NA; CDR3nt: TGCAGCGTTGAAGATTCTTGGCAGTGGCAAGAGACCCAGTACTTC; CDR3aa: CSVEDSWQWQETQYF
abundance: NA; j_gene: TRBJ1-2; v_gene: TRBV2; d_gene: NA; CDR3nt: TGTGCCAGCAGTGCTTTTTCGGGACACGCAAACTATGGCTACACCTTC; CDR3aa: CASSAFSGHANYGYTF
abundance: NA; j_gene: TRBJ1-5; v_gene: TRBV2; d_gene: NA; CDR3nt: TGTGCCAGCAACCGGGGTACTAATCAGCCCCAGCATTTT; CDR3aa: CASNRGTNQPQHF
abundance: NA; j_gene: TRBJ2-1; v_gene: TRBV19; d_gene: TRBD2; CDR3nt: TGTGCCAGTAGTATTGGACTAGCGTCCAATGAGCAGTTCTTC; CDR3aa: CASSIGLASNEQFF
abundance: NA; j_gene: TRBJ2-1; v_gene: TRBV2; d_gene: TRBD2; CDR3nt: TGTGCCAGCAGCGGGGGGAGGACTTACAATGAGCAGTTCTTC; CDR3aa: CASSGGRTYNEQFF
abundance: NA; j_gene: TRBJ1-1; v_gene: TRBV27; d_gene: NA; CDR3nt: TGTGCCAGCAGCCGACAGGTTAACACTGAAGCTTTCTTT; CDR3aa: CASSRQVNTEAFF
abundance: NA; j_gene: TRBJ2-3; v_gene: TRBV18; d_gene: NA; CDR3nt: TGTGCCAGCTCACCACTCAATTCAGATACGCAGTATTTT; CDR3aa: CASSPLNSDTQYF
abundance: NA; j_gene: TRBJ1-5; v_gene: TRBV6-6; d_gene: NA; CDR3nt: TGTGCCAGCAGTTACTCGCGCTTGACCCAGCATTTT; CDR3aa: CASSYSRLTQHF
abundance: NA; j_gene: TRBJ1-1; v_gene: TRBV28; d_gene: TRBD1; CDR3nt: TGTGCCAGCAAGGGACAGGGGTTCCCTTCGACTGAAGCTTTCTTT; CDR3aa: CASKGQGFPSTEAFF
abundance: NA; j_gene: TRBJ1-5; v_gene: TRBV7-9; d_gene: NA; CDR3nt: TGTGCCAGCAGCTTCGGACAGAACAATCAGCCCCAGCATTTT; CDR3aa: CASSFGQNNQPQHF
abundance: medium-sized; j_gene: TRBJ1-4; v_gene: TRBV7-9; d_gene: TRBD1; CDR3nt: TGTGCCAGCAGCGAAACAGGGGGGAATGAAAAACTGTTTTTT; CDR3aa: CASSETGGNEKLFF
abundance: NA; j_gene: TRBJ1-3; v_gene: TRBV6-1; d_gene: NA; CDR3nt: TGTGCCAGCAGAGGGCCCGGGAGTGGAAACACCATATATTTT; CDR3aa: CASRGPGSGNTIYF
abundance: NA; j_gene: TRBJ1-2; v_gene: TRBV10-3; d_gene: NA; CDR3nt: TGTGCCACCAAAGCGGGCGACTATGGCTACACCTTC; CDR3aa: CATKAGDYGYTF
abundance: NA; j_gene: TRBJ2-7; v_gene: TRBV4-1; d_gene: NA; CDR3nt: TGCGCCAGCAGCCAAGATAGTGACGGCCTCGCCGAGCAGTACTTC; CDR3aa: CASSQDSDGLAEQYF
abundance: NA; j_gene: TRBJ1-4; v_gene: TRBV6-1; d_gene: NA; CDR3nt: TGTGCCAGCAGTCACACCTTTAGGCGGGAAAAACTGTTTTTT; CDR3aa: CASSHTFRREKLFF
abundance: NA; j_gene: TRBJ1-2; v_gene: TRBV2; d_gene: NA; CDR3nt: TGTGCCAGCACCGACGGCTACAGGGACGGCTACACCTTC; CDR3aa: CASTDGYRDGYTF
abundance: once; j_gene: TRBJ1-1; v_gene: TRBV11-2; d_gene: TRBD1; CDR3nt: TGTGCCAGCAGCTGGACAGGGATTGGCACTGAAGCTTTCTTT; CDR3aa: CASSWTGIGTEAFF
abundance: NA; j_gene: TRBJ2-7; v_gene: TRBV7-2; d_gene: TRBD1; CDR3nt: TGTGCCAGCAGCTCGGGGACAGACTACGAGCAGTACTTC; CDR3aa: CASSSGTDYEQYF
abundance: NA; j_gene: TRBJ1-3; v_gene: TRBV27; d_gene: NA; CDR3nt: TGTGCCAGCAGTTTATTGAGCGTAGGGCACTCTGGAAACACCATATATTTT; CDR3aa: CASSLLSVGHSGNTIYF
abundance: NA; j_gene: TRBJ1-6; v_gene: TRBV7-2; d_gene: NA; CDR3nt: TGTGCCAGCACCTCCGTCTCCTATAATTCACCCCTCCACTTT; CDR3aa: CASTSVSYNSPLHF
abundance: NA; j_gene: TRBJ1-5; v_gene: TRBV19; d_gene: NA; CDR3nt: TGTGCCAGTAGTCTAGATGGGGGGGGAATTAGCAATCAGCCCCAGCATTTT; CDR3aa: CASSLDGGGISNQPQHF
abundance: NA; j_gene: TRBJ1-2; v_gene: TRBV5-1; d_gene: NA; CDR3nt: TGCGCCAGCAGCCTTGGAATAGGGGCACAGAACTATGGCTACACCTTC; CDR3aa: CASSLGIGAQNYGYTF
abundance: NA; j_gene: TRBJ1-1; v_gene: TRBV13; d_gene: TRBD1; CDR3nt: TGTGCCAGCAGCTTGGCAGGGGGCATGAACACTGAAGCTTTCTTT; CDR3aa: CASSLAGGMNTEAFF
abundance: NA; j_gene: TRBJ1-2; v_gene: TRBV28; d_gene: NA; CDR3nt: TGTGCCAGCAGTTTATTTGGCCCCAACTATGGCTACACCTTC; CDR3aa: CASSLFGPNYGYTF
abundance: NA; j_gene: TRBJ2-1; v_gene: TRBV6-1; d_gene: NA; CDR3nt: TGTGCCAGCAGTGAAGCCAGCGGCTCCTACAATGAGCAGTTCTTC; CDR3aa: CASSEASGSYNEQFF
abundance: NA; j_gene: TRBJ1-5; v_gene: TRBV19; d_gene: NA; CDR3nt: TGTGCCAGTAGTATAGTTGGGGGTACTCAGCCCCAGCATTTT; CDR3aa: CASSIVGGTQPQHF
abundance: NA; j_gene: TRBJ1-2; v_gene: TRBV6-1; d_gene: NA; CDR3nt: TGTGCCAGCAGCTATACTGCAGGCGGCTATGGCTACACCTTC; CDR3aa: CASSYTAGGYGYTF
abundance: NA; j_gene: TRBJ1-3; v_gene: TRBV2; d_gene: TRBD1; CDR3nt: TGTGCCAGCAGTCCAACCGGGACAGGGGCCTCTGGAAACACCATATATTTT; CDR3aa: CASSPTGTGASGNTIYF
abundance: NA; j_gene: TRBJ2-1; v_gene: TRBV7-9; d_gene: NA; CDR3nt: TGTGCCAGCAGCTTAGAAACTATAACGGGGGAGCAGTTCTTC; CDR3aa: CASSLETITGEQFF